This T cell receptor beta chain was sequenced during a study of T cell responses to AZD1222 COVID-19 vaccine. Notes on the study in general: As reported, nearly half of all spike-specific TCRs target variant regions that are unmutated. The donors showed a predominance of white British ancestry and of females, with possible underestimation of clonal diversity. Sampling captured repertoires only after the peak T cell response. Across the whole spike, CD4 TCRs peaked at regions 160-218 and 743-854.

Trimming took off 8 bases at V and 5 bases at J, with 7 bases between the two ends. This CDR3 has 11 amino acids. Germline assignment: CDR1 SNHLY and CDR2 FYNNEI. This clone was seen more than once but under ten times. Antigen unknown. The repertoire was sequenced with immunoSEQ multiplex PCR; TCRdb's copy has only in-frame clones and lacks some. The repertoire includes roughly 93,000 clones, under 90% of them detected once, and about 2.8% sits in the top ten. The sequence was collected from an adult in good health. The rearrangement uses TRBV2 and TRBJ2-1; D gene uncertain. Sequences were derived from peripheral blood, sampled on day 0 of MenACWY control vaccination. The CDR3 sequence is CASLKNNEQFF. As DNA, the CDR3 is TGTGCCAGCCTGAAAAACAATGAGCAGTTCTTC.